The clone carrying this TCR beta chain was found a few times. The data derive from a study of blood T cell repertoires in COVID-19. Study at large: Collection of acute and convalescent COVID-19 samples took place in the United States, Italy and Spain.

Method: immunoSEQ multiplex PCR; TCRdb's copy keeps in-frame clones and lacks some. The table includes some 220,000 clones, about 78% detected once. The origin of this receptor is a woman between 70 and 85 years old with acute or convalescent COVID-19. The sequenced sample was peripheral blood.

This CDR3 reads CASSEEKGRESPLHF. CDR3 nucleotide sequence: TGTGCCAGCAGTGAAGAGAAGGGAAGGGAGTCACCCCTCCACTTT. The chain uses TRBV6-1 and TRBJ1-6, with D hard to call. Between the trimmed V and J ends, which lost 1 base and 10 bases, there was a span of 14 bases. CDR3 length: 15 amino acids. Germline CDR1 is MNHNS and CDR2 is SASEGT.